These 32 T cell receptor beta chains share one sample of origin, sequenced in a study of OX40 agonist ivuxolimab in advanced cancers. Clones were read by immunoSEQ multiplex PCR, and TCRdb kept only the in-frame ones, dropping some. In the table there are 55,000 to 80,000 clones, about 83% of which are singletons. Sequencing was performed on CD4+ or CD8+ T cells sorted from blood, taken in a trial of the OX40 agonist ivuxolimab. These receptors all come from an adult with an advanced solid tumor such as melanoma, head and neck, liver or kidney cancer.

CDR3 protein: CASSFQRNTDTQYF. The CDR3 coding sequence is TGTGCCAGCAGCTTTCAACGGAACACAGATACGCAGTATTTT. The rearrangement uses TRBV11-2 and TRBJ2-3; unclear D gene. CDR3 length equals 14 residues. The V gene's germline CDR1 is SGHAT and CDR2 FQNNGV. Trimming took off 3 bases at V and 2 bases at J, with 9 bases between the two ends. Full variable domain (rest looked up from reference TRBV11-2 and TRBJ2-3): EAGVAQSPRYKIIEKRQSVAFWCNPISGHATLYWYQQILGQGPKLLIQFQNNGVVDDSQLPKDRFSAERLKGVDSTLKIQPAKLEDSAVYLCASSFQRNTDTQYFGPGTRLTVL.

The chain carries TRBV19 and TRBJ1-6; TRBD1 aligns across 11 bases. CDR3 length: 17 amino acids. Germline V CDR1 and CDR2: LNHDA, SQIVND (reference sequence). V shed 4 bases, J shed 2 bases, and the junction held 4 bases outside the gene matches. Here the CDR3 reads CASSTGQGATYNSPLHF. CDR3 nucleotide sequence: TGTGCCAGTAGTACCGGACAGGGGGCAACCTATAATTCACCCCTCCACTTT.

This clone was recorded once. The J gene is TRBJ2-2, the V gene TRBV12-2. TRBV12-2 is recorded as a pseudogene. CDR3 length: 12 residues. DNA for the CDR3: TGTGCCAGCAGCTTACACACCGGGGAGCTGTTTTTT. Encoded protein: CASSLHTGELFF.

The V call is TRBV7-9, the J call TRBJ1-3; D not certain. This CDR3 spans 12 amino acids. Germline V CDR1 and CDR2: SEHNR, FQNEAQ (reference sequence). With 1 base removed from V and 7 bases from J, the gap between germline ends came to 5 bases. The DNA for the CDR3 is TGTGCCAGCAGCTTAGACCGGAACACCATATATTTT. It is translated as CASSLDRNTIYF.

In DNA, the CDR3 is TGTGCCAGCAGTGCCTTTTCAATGAACACTGAAGCTTTCTTT. Residues: CASSAFSMNTEAFF. The rearrangement joins TRBV2 to TRBJ1-1; D gene ambiguous. Germline V gives CDR1 SNHLY, CDR2 FYNNEI. The CDR3 is made up of 14 amino acids. V was clipped by 4 bases and J by 0 bases, with 9 bases between them.

The V gene is TRBV7-6, the J gene TRBJ2-3, with D possibly TRBD2 on 6 matching bases. Germline CDR1 and CDR2: SGHVS and FNYEAQ. The CDR3 has 13 amino acids. V gave up 10 bases and J gave up 9 bases, with 20 bases separating them. CDR3 in DNA: TGTGCCACTACAATCGTTCCTCTAGCGACGCAGTATTTT. Translation gives CATTIVPLATQYF.

The V gene is TRBV28, the J gene TRBJ1-5; maybe TRBD1 (6 bases). V lost 6 bases and J 10 bases, leaving 19 bases between the germline ends. The CDR3 length is 14 residues. CDR1 is MDHEN, CDR2 SYDVKM, per germline. CDR3: CASRPGQSWEPQHF. Written as DNA, the CDR3 is TGTGCCAGCAGGCCCGGACAGTCCTGGGAACCCCAGCATTTT. Using reference TRBV28 and TRBJ1-5 for the parts outside the CDR3, the full variable domain is DVKVTQSSRYLVKRTGEKVFLECVQDMDHENMFWYRQDPGLGLRLIYFSYDVKMKEKGDIPEGYSVSREKKERFSLILESASTNQTSMYLCASRPGQSWEPQHFGDGTRLSIL.

The CDR3 here is CASSRSGGAYNEQFF. CDR3 bases: TGTGCCAGCAGCCGAAGCGGGGGCGCCTACAATGAGCAGTTCTTC. This chain connects TRBV14 to TRBJ2-1, with 8 nucleotides matching TRBD2. The V segment lost 4 bases and the J segment 2 bases; nucleotides outside the gene matches: 4. The germline V gene has CDR1 SGHDN and CDR2 FVKESK. The CDR3 loop spans 15 amino acids.

The chain couples TRBV6-5 to TRBJ1-2; D is unclear. The V end was cut by 5 bases, the J end by 4 bases, with 8 bases between. This CDR3 is built from 12 residues. CDR1 and CDR2 (germline): MNHEY, SVGAGI. The CDR3, as DNA: TGTGCCAGCAGTCCGGTAGGCTATGGCTACACCTTC. It translates to CASSPVGYGYTF.

The chain employs TRBV2 and TRBJ2-3; D call uncertain. This CDR3 has 14 residues. V was shortened by 10 bases and J by 2 bases, with 16 bases between the two germline ends. The germline V gene has CDR1 SNHLY and CDR2 FYNNEI. CDR3 loop: CANHMTTLTDTQYF. The CDR3 DNA is TGTGCCAACCATATGACGACACTCACAGATACGCAGTATTTT.

The genes are TRBV4-1 and TRBJ2-7; 16 bases match TRBD2. The V gene end was trimmed by 2 bases and the J gene end by 0 bases; junction bases not matched to a gene: 13. The CDR3 sequence is 21 residues long. Germline V CDR1 and CDR2: MGHRA, YSYEKL. CDR3 sequence: CASSQRLSGTSGREGSYEQYF. CDR3 DNA sequence: TGCGCCAGCAGCCAAAGGCTTTCCGGGACTAGCGGGAGGGAGGGCTCCTACGAGCAGTACTTC.

The V call is TRBV6-5, the J call TRBJ1-1; no firm D call. Germline assignment: CDR1 MNHEY and CDR2 SVGAGI. Trimming stripped 0 bases from V and 2 bases from J, with 4 bases between. The CDR3 sequence is 13 residues long. CDR3 residues: CASSYSTNTEAFF. DNA of the CDR3: TGTGCCAGCAGTTACTCAACAAACACTGAAGCTTTCTTT.

The V and J genes are TRBV7-2 and TRBJ2-5, with D hard to call. The V gene's germline CDR1 is SGHTA and CDR2 FQGNSA. The CDR3 has 13 residues. The V end was cut by 5 bases, the J end by 1 base, with 8 bases between. The CDR3 DNA follows: TGTGCCAGCAGCCCCGGGCCCCAAGAGACCCAGTACTTC. This sequence encodes CASSPGPQETQYF.

The chain has TRBV30 and TRBJ2-3, with 7 bases that match TRBD1. Germline V gene lookup returns CDR1 GTSNPN and CDR2 SVGIG (reference sequence). V dropped 0 bases and J dropped 10; count of bases not matched to a gene: 13. The CDR3 runs 15 residues. In DNA, the CDR3 is TGTGCCTGGAGTGTCAGGGGGATAAAGGGATCACCGCAGTATTTT. Protein sequence: CAWSVRGIKGSPQYF.

V gene TRBV11-3 combines with J gene TRBJ1-1, with D unresolved. The CDR3 has 13 amino acids. The V gene's germline CDR1 is SGHNT and CDR2 YENEEA. The V end lost 3 bases, the J end lost 4 bases, and 9 bases lay between the germline ends. CDR3 amino acids: CASSLTWGTEAFF. The CDR3 DNA reads as TGTGCCAGCAGCTTGACCTGGGGCACTGAAGCTTTCTTT.

The V and J genes are TRBV7-9 and TRBJ1-1; perhaps TRBD1 as D (5 bases). Germline CDR1 and CDR2: SEHNR and FQNEAQ (reference sequence). V was cut by 2 bases and J by 4 bases, with 14 bases left in between. The CDR3 length is 15 residues. CDR3 loop: CASSLTWGLGTEAFF. Written as DNA, the CDR3 is TGTGCCAGCAGCTTAACGTGGGGGTTGGGCACTGAAGCTTTCTTT.

This chain links TRBV6-5 with TRBJ2-5, with TRBD2 as a possible D gene (5 bases). There are 15 residues in the CDR3. Germline CDR1 is MNHEY and CDR2 is SVGAGI. Trimming shortened V by 6 bases and J by 0 bases, and 14 bases separated the two germline ends. DNA of the CDR3: TGTGCCAGCAGCCCGTCTAGAGGGTACCAAGAGACCCAGTACTTC. Its protein product is CASSPSRGYQETQYF.

The chain combines TRBV6-5 with TRBJ2-7; 8 nucleotides match TRBD2. Germline CDR1 MNHEY, CDR2 SVGAGI. The CDR3 length is 15 residues. After removal of 6 bases from V and 3 bases from J, the junction contained 10 bases not matched to a gene. CDR3 sequence: CASRPVGAGVYEQYF. Here the CDR3 DNA reads TGTGCCAGCAGGCCCGTGGGAGCGGGGGTCTACGAGCAGTACTTC.

The gene calls are TRBV19 and TRBJ1-3; D possibly corresponds to TRBD1 (5 bases). Germline loops: CDR1 LNHDA, CDR2 SQIVND (reference sequence). V lost 9 bases, J lost 1 base, and 13 bases lay in between. This CDR3 spans 14 amino acids. In DNA form, the CDR3 reads TGTGCCAGCATGCAGGGAGGGTCTGGAAACACCATATATTTT. Translation: CASMQGGSGNTIYF.

The chain combines TRBV5-1 with TRBJ2-5, with D possibly matching TRBD2 (6 bases). Germline CDR1 and CDR2: SGHRS and YFSETQ. The V gene lost 5 bases and the J gene lost 3 bases, with 14 bases spanning the gap. The CDR3 has 14 residues. The CDR3 is CASSISPSEETQYF. The CDR3 region has the DNA TGCGCCAGCAGTATCTCACCTAGCGAAGAGACCCAGTACTTC.

This chain connects TRBV28 to TRBJ1-5; D is possibly TRBD1 (5 bases). The CDR3 is made up of 15 amino acids. Germline V CDR1 and CDR2: MDHEN, SYDVKM. Trimming stripped 3 bases from V and 5 bases from J, with 14 bases between. CDR3 in DNA: TGTGCCAGCAGTTTGGGCAGGGAGTGGGATCAGCCCCAGCATTTT. Its translation: CASSLGREWDQPQHF.

The chain employs TRBV7-8 and TRBJ1-6; tentative D call: TRBD1 (5 bases). Germline V lookup: CDR1 SGHVS, CDR2 FQNEAQ. V lost 1 base and J 0 bases, leaving 13 bases between the germline ends. CDR3 length equals 18 residues. CDR3 nucleotides: TGTGCCAGCAGCTTAGAGGGGACTCATAGCTCCTATAATTCACCCCTCCACTTT. The encoded protein is CASSLEGTHSSYNSPLHF.

This chain joins TRBV7-2 and TRBJ2-7; no reliable D call. The V and J ends lost 2 bases and 0 bases respectively, with 5 bases between them. The CDR3 covers 13 residues. Germline values: CDR1 SGHTA, CDR2 FQGNSA. The DNA of the CDR3 is TGTGCCAGCAGCTTATCCGGCTCCTACGAGCAGTACTTC. This gives the protein CASSLSGSYEQYF.

The rearrangement joins TRBV7-9 to TRBJ2-7, with 11 bases that match TRBD1. Trimming took 5 bases from V and 5 from J; bases not matched to a gene: 8. The length of the CDR3 is 15 residues. Germline V gene data show CDR1 as SEHNR and CDR2 as FQNEAQ (reference sequence). CDR3 amino acids: CASSPSGTGGHEQYF. The DNA for the CDR3 is TGTGCCAGCAGCCCATCCGGGACAGGGGGGCACGAGCAGTACTTC.

The gene calls are TRBV28 and TRBJ1-2; no reliable D call. The V gene's germline CDR1 is MDHEN and CDR2 SYDVKM. The CDR3 totals 12 residues. The V and J ends lost 7 bases and 5 bases respectively, with 11 bases between them. The CDR3 DNA reads as TGTGCCAGCACCTCCGGCTGGTATGGCTACACCTTC. This sequence encodes CASTSGWYGYTF.

This chain connects TRBV5-4 to TRBJ1-1, with a possible D match to TRBD1 (6 bases). This CDR3 contains 14 residues. V was trimmed by 3 bases and J by 7 bases, leaving 16 bases between them. Germline-derived CDR1 and CDR2 are SGHNT and YYREEE (reference sequence). The CDR3 DNA is TGTGCCAGCAGCTCCTCCACAGGGCGGAATGAAGCTTTCTTT. Translating gives CASSSSTGRNEAFF.

V is TRBV27 and J is TRBJ2-7; D may be TRBD1 (7 bases). Per germline, CDR1 MNHEY and CDR2 SMNVEV (reference sequence). This CDR3 region has 15 residues. V dropped 7 bases and J dropped 2 bases, with 18 bases sitting between them. CDR3 sequence (DNA): TGTGCCAGCACCCGAAATCGCGGGACAGCCTACGAGCAGTACTTC. It yields the protein CASTRNRGTAYEQYF.

The sample holds one count of this clone. The sample carries other DNA sequences with the same CDR3. The CDR3 sequence is CASSLGGFPYGYTF. CDR3 in DNA: TGTGCCAGCAGTTTGGGTGGGTTCCCCTATGGCTACACCTTC. V and J are TRBV27 and TRBJ1-2; D call uncertain. V lost 3 bases and J 4 bases, leaving 12 bases between the germline ends. Germline V CDR1 and CDR2: MNHEY, SMNVEV (reference sequence). The CDR3 runs 14 residues.

V and J are TRBV18 and TRBJ1-5; no reliable D call. Looked up from germline, CDR1 is KGHSH and CDR2 is LQKENI. This CDR3 spans 15 amino acids. V lost 6 bases and J 0 bases, leaving 12 bases between the germline ends. CDR3 protein: CASSPPGYSNQPQHF. Written as DNA, the CDR3 is TGTGCCAGCTCTCCCCCGGGGTATAGCAATCAGCCCCAGCATTTT.

The chain is built from TRBV7-9 and TRBJ2-3; possible D gene TRBD1, 5 bases. From germline, CDR1 is SEHNR and CDR2 FQNEAQ (reference sequence). The CDR3 has 13 residues. The V end lost 7 bases, the J end lost 6 bases, and 14 bases lay between the germline ends. The CDR3, as DNA: TGTGCCAGCACCAGCATTGGGGCGGATACGCAGTATTTT. It translates to CASTSIGADTQYF.

As regards this clone: At one boundary the junction diverges from the germline segment, which might be a read error. The chain uses TRBV7-7 and TRBJ1-2; tentative D call: TRBD1 (5 bases). The CDR3 extends over 15 amino acids. Germline V lookup: CDR1 SSHAT, CDR2 FNYEAQ (reference sequence). In DNA, the CDR3 is TGTGCTAGCAGCCCAAAAGGGGCGGAACCCTATGGCTACACCTTC. It yields the protein CASSPKGAEPYGYTF.

Within the sample, this clone is medium-sized. The chain uses TRBV2 and TRBJ1-1, with D unclear. The CDR3 covers 13 residues. The V and J ends lost 5 bases and 4 bases respectively, with 11 bases between them. Germline CDR1 and CDR2: SNHLY and FYNNEI. As DNA, the CDR3 is TGTGCCAGCAGTTTCGGTGACCTCACTGAAGCTTTCTTT. Translating gives CASSFGDLTEAFF.